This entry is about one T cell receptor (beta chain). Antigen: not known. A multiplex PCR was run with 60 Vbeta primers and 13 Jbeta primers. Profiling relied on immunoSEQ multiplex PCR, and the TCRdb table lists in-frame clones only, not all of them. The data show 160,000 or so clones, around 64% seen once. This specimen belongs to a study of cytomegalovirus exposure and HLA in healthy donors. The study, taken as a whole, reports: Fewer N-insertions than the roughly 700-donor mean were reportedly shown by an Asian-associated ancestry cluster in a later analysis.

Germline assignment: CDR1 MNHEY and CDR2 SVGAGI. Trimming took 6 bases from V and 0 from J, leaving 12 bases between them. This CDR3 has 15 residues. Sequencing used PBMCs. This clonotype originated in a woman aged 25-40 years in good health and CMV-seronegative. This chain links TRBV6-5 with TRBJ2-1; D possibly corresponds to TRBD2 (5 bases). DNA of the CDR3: TGTGCCAGCAGCTCAAGCGGACTCTCCTACAATGAGCAGTTCTTC. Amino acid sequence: CASSSSGLSYNEQFF.